The source of this T cell receptor beta chain is a study of T cell repertoires in cytomegalovirus infection. This CDR3 contains 15 residues. Trimming removed 5 bases from V and 1 base from J, with 14 bases in between. The germline V gene has CDR1 SGHTA and CDR2 FQGTGA. This clonotype was found many times. The antigen is not known. Regarding the study as a whole: Of the TCR beta families, the public ones yielded a cumulative frequency that identified carriers of CMV plus the relevant HLA. There were HLA-C-restricted CMV-specific TCR beta clonotypes dominating the ex vivo response.

TCRdb analysed the reads with MiXCR anew, one entry per CDR3 protein. The sample holds hundreds of thousands of distinct CDR3 sequences, 25% to 30% seen once. The TCR comes from a human donor in good health (CMV status not recorded). Some clones in this sample may be carry-over from other donors' samples. Sequences were derived from cultured PBMCs, sampled from culture after CMV antigen stimulation. The gene calls are TRBV7-3 and TRBJ1-1; D is perhaps TRBD1 (6 bases). The CDR3 nucleotides are TGTGCCAGCAGCCCTACCGGCAGGGGGAACACTGAAGCTTTCTTT. This codes for CASSPTGRGNTEAFF.